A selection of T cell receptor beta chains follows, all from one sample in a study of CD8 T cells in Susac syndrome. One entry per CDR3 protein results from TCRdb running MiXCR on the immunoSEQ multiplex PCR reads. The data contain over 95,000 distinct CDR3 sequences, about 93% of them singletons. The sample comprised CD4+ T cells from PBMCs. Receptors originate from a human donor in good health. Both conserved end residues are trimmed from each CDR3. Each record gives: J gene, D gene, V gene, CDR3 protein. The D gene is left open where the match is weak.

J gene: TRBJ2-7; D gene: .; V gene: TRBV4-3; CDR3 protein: ASSQVTGAYEQY
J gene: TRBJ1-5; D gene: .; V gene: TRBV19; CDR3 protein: ASNEAQH
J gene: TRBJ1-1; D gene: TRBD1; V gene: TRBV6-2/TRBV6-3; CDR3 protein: ASSYSTQGAQAF
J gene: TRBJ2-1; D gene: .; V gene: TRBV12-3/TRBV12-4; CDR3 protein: ASSPGPNEQF
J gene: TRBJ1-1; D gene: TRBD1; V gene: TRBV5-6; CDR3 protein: ASSSAIRGRTEAF
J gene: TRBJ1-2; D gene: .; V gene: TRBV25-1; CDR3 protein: ASRENYGYT
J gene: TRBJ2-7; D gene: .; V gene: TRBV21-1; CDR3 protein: ASKQLGQRISYEQY
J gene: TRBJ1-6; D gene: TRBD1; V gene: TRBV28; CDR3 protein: ASRIGTGNSPLH
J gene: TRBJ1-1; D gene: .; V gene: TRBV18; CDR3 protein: ASSPVGGRGEAF
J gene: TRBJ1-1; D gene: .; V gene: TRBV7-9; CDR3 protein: ASSGAIPGAF
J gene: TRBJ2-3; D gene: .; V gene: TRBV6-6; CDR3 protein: ASTPGLGTDTQY
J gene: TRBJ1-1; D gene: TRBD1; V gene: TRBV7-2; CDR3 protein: ASSPGTATNTEAF
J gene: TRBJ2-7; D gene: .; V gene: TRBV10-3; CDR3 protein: AIGSGASDEQY
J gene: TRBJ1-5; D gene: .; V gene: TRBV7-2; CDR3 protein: ASSPGRPWPQH
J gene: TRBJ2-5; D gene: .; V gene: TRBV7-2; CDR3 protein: ASSQGTPRLAQY
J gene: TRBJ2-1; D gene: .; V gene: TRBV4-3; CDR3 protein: ASSQGGRWF
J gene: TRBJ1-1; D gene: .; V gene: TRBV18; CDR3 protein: ASSHEMNTEAF
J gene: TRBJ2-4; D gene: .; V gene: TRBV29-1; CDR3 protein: SVNQAENIQY
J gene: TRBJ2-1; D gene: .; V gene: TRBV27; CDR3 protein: ASMDPGLPFSYNEQF
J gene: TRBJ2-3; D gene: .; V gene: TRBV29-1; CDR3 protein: SVERAGATDTQY
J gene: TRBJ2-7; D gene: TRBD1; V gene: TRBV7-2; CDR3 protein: ASSSPGGLPNYEQY
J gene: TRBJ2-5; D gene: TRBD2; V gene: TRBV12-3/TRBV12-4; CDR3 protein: ASSLPGTSLGGTQY
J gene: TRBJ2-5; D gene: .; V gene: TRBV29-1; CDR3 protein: SAKQETQY
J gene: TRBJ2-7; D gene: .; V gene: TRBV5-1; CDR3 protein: ASSLPGRQFYEQY
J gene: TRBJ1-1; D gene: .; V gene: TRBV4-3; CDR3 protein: ASSQDQVGGANTEAF
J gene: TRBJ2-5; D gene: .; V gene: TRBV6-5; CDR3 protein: ASSYSRGSYQETQY
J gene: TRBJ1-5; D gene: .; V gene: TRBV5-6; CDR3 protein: ASSFRVGGGQPQH
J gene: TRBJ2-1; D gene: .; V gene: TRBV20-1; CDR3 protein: SAAGGVTYNEQF
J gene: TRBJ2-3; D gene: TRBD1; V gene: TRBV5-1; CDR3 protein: ASSPGQGLTDTQY
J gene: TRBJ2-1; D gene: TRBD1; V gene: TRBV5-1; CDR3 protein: ASSRDRGTNEQF
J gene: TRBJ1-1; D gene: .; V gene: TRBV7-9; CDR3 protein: ASSLGFGDAEAF
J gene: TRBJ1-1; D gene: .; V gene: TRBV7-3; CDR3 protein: ASSLIGGLNTEAF
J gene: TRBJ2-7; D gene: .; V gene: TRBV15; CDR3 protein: ATSRETGFYEQY
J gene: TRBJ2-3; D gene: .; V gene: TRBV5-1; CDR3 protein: ASSLVPGGGSSGTDTQY